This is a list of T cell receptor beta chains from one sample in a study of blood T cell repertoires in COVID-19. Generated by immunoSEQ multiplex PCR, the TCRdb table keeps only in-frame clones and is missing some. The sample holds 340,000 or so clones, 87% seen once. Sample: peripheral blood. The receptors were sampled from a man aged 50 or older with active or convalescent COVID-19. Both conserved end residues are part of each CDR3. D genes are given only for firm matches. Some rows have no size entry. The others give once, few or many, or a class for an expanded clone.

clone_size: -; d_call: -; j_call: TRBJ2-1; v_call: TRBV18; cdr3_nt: TGTGCCAGCCGTCAGACAGGAGATGGTAACAATGAGCAGTTCTTC; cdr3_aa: CASRQTGDGNNEQFF
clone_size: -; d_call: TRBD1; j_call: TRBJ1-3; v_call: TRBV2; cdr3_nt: TGTGCCAGCAGTTTTAAGCAGGGGGTTGGCTCTGGAAACACCATATATTTT; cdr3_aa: CASSFKQGVGSGNTIYF
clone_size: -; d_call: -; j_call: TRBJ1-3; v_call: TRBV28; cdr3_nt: TGTGCCAGCAGTGGGGACACATACTCTGGAAACACCATATATTTT; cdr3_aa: CASSGDTYSGNTIYF
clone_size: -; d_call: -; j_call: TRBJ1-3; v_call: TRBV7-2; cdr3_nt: TGTGCCAGCAGCTTAATGTCGGCAGGGGCTGGAAACACCATATATTTT; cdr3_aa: CASSLMSAGAGNTIYF
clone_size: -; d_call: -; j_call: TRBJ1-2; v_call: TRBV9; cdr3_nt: TGTGCCAGCAGCGAGGGACACGCTAACTATGGCTACACCTTC; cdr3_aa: CASSEGHANYGYTF
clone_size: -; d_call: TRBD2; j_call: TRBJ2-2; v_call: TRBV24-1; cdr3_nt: TGTGCCACCAGTGATTTGGACGGGGGGACTACCGGGGAGCTGTTTTTT; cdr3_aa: CATSDLDGGTTGELFF
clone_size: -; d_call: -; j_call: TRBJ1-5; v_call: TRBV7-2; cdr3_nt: TGTGCCAGCAGCCTCGAGCATTATCAGCCCCAGCATTTT; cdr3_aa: CASSLEHYQPQHF
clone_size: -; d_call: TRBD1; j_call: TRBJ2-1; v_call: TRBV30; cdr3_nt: TGTGCCAGACGGGGGGGGACAGGGGTATCGGGTGAGCAGTTCTTC; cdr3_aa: CARRGGTGVSGEQFF
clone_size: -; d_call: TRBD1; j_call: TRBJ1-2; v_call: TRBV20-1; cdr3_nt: TGCAGTCTTAGTGGGGCTCTAACAGGGGTGGGCTACACCTTC; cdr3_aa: CSLSGALTGVGYTF
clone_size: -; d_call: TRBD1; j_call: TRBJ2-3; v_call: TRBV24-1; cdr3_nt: TGTGCCACCAGTGAAGAAGACAGGGGAAGCACAGATACGCAGTATTTT; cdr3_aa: CATSEEDRGSTDTQYF
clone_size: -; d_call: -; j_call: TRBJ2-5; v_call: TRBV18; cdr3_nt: TGTGCCAGCTCGAGTGATCTCCAAGAGACCCAGTACTTC; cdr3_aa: CASSSDLQETQYF
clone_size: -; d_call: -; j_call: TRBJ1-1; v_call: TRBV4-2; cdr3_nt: TGTGCCAGCAGCTACCTTCCCGCCCGGGACACTGAAGCTTTCTTT; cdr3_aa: CASSYLPARDTEAFF
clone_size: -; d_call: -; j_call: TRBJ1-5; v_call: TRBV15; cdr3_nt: TGTGCCACCAGCAGAGATCCCACGGTTCGAGGAGGACCCCAGCATTTT; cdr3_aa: CATSRDPTVRGGPQHF
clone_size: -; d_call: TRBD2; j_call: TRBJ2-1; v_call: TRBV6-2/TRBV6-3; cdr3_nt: TGTGCCAGCAGTTACTCTGATCCGGGACTAGCGAGAATTAGATACAATGAGCAGTTCTTC; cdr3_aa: CASSYSDPGLARIRYNEQFF
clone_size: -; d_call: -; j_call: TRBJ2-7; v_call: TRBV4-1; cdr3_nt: TGCGCCAGCAGCCAAGATACGCTAGGGGGCTCCTACGAGCAGTACTTC; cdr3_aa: CASSQDTLGGSYEQYF
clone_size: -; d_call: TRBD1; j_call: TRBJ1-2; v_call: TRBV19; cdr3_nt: TGTGCCAGTACCCGGACAGGGGGCTATGGCTACACCTTC; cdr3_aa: CASTRTGGYGYTF
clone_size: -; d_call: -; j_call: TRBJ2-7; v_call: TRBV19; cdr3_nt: TGTGCCAGTAGTATAAGTGGCGGAACCTACGAGCAGTACTTC; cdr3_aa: CASSISGGTYEQYF
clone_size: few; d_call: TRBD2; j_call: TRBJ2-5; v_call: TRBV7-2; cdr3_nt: TGTGCCAGCAGCTCCTCTAGCGGGGGGGCCCGTGAGACCCAGTACTTC; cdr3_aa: CASSSSSGGARETQYF
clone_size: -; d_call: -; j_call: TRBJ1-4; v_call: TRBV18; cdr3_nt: TGTGCCAGCTCACCGAGGGTGGCAACTAATGAAAAACTGTTTTTT; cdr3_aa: CASSPRVATNEKLFF
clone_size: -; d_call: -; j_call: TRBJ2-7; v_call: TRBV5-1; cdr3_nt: TGCGCCAGCAGCGTGGCAGCGGGTCTTAGCTCCTACGAGCAGTACTTC; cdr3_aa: CASSVAAGLSSYEQYF
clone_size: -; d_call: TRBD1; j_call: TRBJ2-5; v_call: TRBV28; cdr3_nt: TGTGCCAGCTCCACCCTAAGACAGGGCCCAGAGACCCAGTACTTC; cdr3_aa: CASSTLRQGPETQYF
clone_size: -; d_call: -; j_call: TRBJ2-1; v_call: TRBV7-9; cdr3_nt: TGTGCCAGCAGCACCGGGATTTCGAAGTACAATGAGCAGTTCTTC; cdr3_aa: CASSTGISKYNEQFF
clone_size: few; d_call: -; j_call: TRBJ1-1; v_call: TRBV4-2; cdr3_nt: TGTGCCAGCAGCCAAGAACCAGGCGTCACTGAAGCTTTCTTT; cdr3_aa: CASSQEPGVTEAFF